Below are 13 T cell receptor beta chains sequenced from a single sample in a study of T cell clonotyping in hematopoietic cell transplantation. Libraries were prepared by immunoSEQ multiplex PCR; TCRdb keeps only in-frame clonotypes and omits some of them. Of some 9,300 clones in the sample, 40% to 65% were seen once. The sequences come from peripheral blood mononuclear cells, collected 100 days after allogeneic stem cell transplant. These receptors all stem from a female patient aged 50-65 years who had an allogeneic stem cell transplant from an unrelated donor, so the T cells may come from the graft donor. Some clones in this sample may be carry-over from other donors' samples.

This clone turned up a few times. The V gene is TRBV2, the J gene TRBJ1-1, with TRBD1 as a possible D gene (6 bases). The V end was cut by 4 bases, the J end by 1 base, with 10 bases between. CDR3 size: 14 residues. Germline V gene sequence: CDR1 SNHLY, CDR2 FYNNEI. CDR3: CASSVDRSNTEAFF. The CDR3, as DNA: TGTGCCAGCAGTGTCGACAGGTCGAACACTGAAGCTTTCTTT.

The V and J genes are TRBV28 and TRBJ2-5; 7 positions match TRBD1. Germline-derived CDR1 and CDR2 are MDHEN and SYDVKM. The CDR3 has 15 amino acids. V shed 4 bases, J shed 0 bases, and the junction held 5 bases outside the gene matches. The CDR3 DNA reads as TGTGCCAGCAGTTCCCGGGACAGCTACCAAGAGACCCAGTACTTC. Amino acid sequence: CASSSRDSYQETQYF.

V and J are TRBV30 and TRBJ1-3; D ambiguous. The CDR3 covers 11 residues. Germline V gives CDR1 GTSNPN, CDR2 SVGIG (reference sequence). V lost 0 bases and J 10 bases, leaving 7 bases between the germline ends. The CDR3 loop reads CAWSVGTTIYF. The DNA of the CDR3 is TGTGCCTGGAGTGTTGGTACGACCATATATTTT.

The chain carries TRBV30 and TRBJ1-1; D is unclear. V shed 2 bases and J shed 0 bases, with 7 bases lying between them. CDR3 length equals 13 residues. The V gene's germline CDR1 is GTSNPN and CDR2 SVGIG (reference sequence). The chain's CDR3 is CAWSRLLNTEAFF. The CDR3 DNA is TGTGCCTGGAGTAGGTTACTGAACACTGAAGCTTTCTTT.

The CDR3 region is CSHRGGAATEAFF. CDR3 in DNA: TGCAGCCATAGGGGGGGCGCGGCCACCGAAGCTTTCTTT. This chain joins TRBV29-1 and TRBJ1-1; D possibly corresponds to TRBD1 (6 bases). The ends were cut back, 8 bases at V and 8 bases at J, with 21 bases in the middle. This CDR3 region has 13 residues. Germline V gene sequence: CDR1 SQVTM, CDR2 ANQGSEA.

The CDR3 reads CAWSTENTEAFF. The CDR3 bases are TGTGCCTGGTCGACAGAAAACACTGAAGCTTTCTTT. The chain links TRBV30 to TRBJ1-1; TRBD1 is a possible D gene (5 bases). The CDR3 has 12 amino acids. Germline values: CDR1 GTSNPN, CDR2 SVGIG (reference sequence). V lost 5 bases to trimming and J lost 2 bases, with 9 bases between them.

V usage is TRBV30 and J usage is TRBJ1-1, with D unresolved. The length of the CDR3 is 11 residues. Germline V gene lookup returns CDR1 GTSNPN and CDR2 SVGIG (reference sequence). V dropped 3 bases and J dropped 10 bases, with 12 bases sitting between them. The CDR3 DNA is TGTGCCTGGAGGGCTACCGCTTCAGCTTTCTTT. Its protein is CAWRATASAFF.

The CDR3 here is CASSVEGGEQFF. The DNA of the CDR3 is TGTGCCAGCAGCGTAGAGGGCGGGGAGCAGTTCTTC. V is TRBV9 and J is TRBJ2-1; D might be TRBD2 (5 bases). The CDR3 totals 12 residues. Per the germline V gene, CDR1 is SGDLS and CDR2 is YYNGEE. Trimming left V 0 bases short and J 10 bases short, with 8 bases between. Together with reference TRBV9 and TRBJ2-1, the CDR3 gives the full variable domain: DSGVTQTPKHLITATGQRVTLRCSPRSGDLSVYWYQQSLDQGLQFLIQYYNGEERAKGNILERFSAQQFPDLHSELNLSSLELGDSALYFCASSVEGGEQFFGPGTRLTVL.

The V and J genes are TRBV30 and TRBJ1-3; tentatively, D is TRBD1 (5 bases). The V end was cut by 4 bases, the J end by 3 bases, with 7 bases between. This CDR3 region has 12 residues. CDR1 is GTSNPN, CDR2 SVGIG, per germline (reference sequence). CDR3 nucleotide sequence: TGTGCCTGGAAAGGGGTTGGAAACACCATATATTTT. Its translation: CAWKGVGNTIYF.

This clone came up once. The chain has TRBV29-1 and TRBJ2-4, with TRBD2 as a possible D gene (5 bases). The CDR3 runs to 12 residues. V was trimmed by 7 bases and J by 8 bases, leaving 15 bases between them. Germline V gene lookup returns CDR1 SQVTM and CDR2 ANQGSEA. The CDR3 DNA follows: TGCAGCGCGACCAGACTATCCGACATTCAGTACTTC. Its protein is CSATRLSDIQYF.

This chain joins TRBV27 and TRBJ2-3; maybe TRBD2 (5 bases). Germline V lookup: CDR1 MNHEY, CDR2 SMNVEV (reference sequence). V lost 5 bases, J lost 4 bases, and 19 bases lay in between. This CDR3 comprises 16 residues. The DNA for the CDR3 is TGTGCCAGCAGTCGCCTTGGGAGCGGTGGGGCAGATACGCAGTATTTT. Translation: CASSRLGSGGADTQYF.

This clone is large (0.1 to 1%) in the sample. This chain joins TRBV6-5 and TRBJ1-5; D might be TRBD1 (5 bases). Germline V lookup: CDR1 MNHEY, CDR2 SVGAGI. Deletions cut 4 bases from V and 3 bases from J, with 10 bases between. The CDR3 length is 14 residues. The CDR3: CASSLARVNQPQHF. CDR3 nucleotides: TGTGCCAGCAGTTTAGCCAGGGTCAATCAGCCCCAGCATTTT.

This clone was seen just once. The chain couples TRBV7-2 to TRBJ1-3; the D is unclear. Between the trimmed V and J ends, which lost 5 bases and 7 bases, there was a span of 9 bases. The CDR3 is 12 amino acids. The germline V gene has CDR1 SGHTA and CDR2 FQGNSA. The CDR3 is CASSDRGNTIYF. As DNA, the CDR3 is TGTGCCAGCAGCGACCGAGGGAACACCATATATTTT. The full variable domain, its missing parts supplied by reference TRBV7-2 and TRBJ1-3, is GAGVSQSPSNKVTEKGKDVELRCDPISGHTALYWYRQSLGQGLEFLIYFQGNSAPDKSGLPSDRFSAERTGGSVSTLTIQRTQQEDSAVYLCASSDRGNTIYFGEGSWLTVV.